A single sample is the source of the 7 T cell receptor beta chains below, sequenced in a study of control samples from healthy donors and cancer patients. Sequencing was performed with immunoSEQ multiplex PCR; in TCRdb, only in-frame clones are kept and a portion is missing. This table holds about 250,000 clones, roughly 82% found once. Sequenced material: PBMCs. The receptors shown here come from a woman in her fifties or sixties with lung cancer.

The rearrangement uses TRBV5-1 and TRBJ2-1, with 11 bases identical to TRBD2. Germline V gene lookup returns CDR1 SGHRS and CDR2 YFSETQ. The trim removed 5 bases at V and 4 bases at J, leaving 8 bases unmatched. The CDR3 spans 16 residues. As DNA, the CDR3 is TGCGCCAGCAGTGGGACTAGCGGAGGGGGGTACAATGAGCAGTTCTTC. Protein sequence: CASSGTSGGGYNEQFF.

V usage is TRBV20-1 and J usage is TRBJ2-5, with D unclear. Germline V gene data show CDR1 as DFQATT and CDR2 as SNEGSKA (reference sequence). The CDR3 sequence is 11 residues long. Trimming stripped 8 bases from V and 4 bases from J, with 11 bases between. The CDR3 reads CSPSDPETQYF. The CDR3 DNA sequence: TGCAGTCCGTCGGACCCAGAGACCCAGTACTTC.

CDR3 loop: CASSDRDRYNEQFF. CDR3 sequence (DNA): TGTGCCAGCAGCGACCGGGACAGATACAATGAGCAGTTCTTC. The V call is TRBV9, the J call TRBJ2-1; 7 bases are a match to TRBD1. The CDR3 extends over 14 amino acids. Germline V gene lookup returns CDR1 SGDLS and CDR2 YYNGEE. V lost 3 bases and J lost 4; bases outside the gene matches: 4.

The CDR3 DNA is TGCAGTGCTAGTTCGGGCATGCACGAGCAGTACTTC. Protein sequence: CSASSGMHEQYF. The V and J genes are TRBV20-1 and TRBJ2-7; D call uncertain. Trimming pared 3 bases from V and 5 bases from J, leaving 11 bases between. Looked up from germline, CDR1 is DFQATT and CDR2 is SNEGSKA (reference sequence). The CDR3 is made up of 12 amino acids.

The chain carries TRBV9 and TRBJ1-6, with a weak D call TRBD1 (5 bases). The CDR3 contains 15 residues. With 0 bases removed from V and 6 bases from J, the gap between germline ends came to 10 bases. Germline CDR1 is SGDLS and CDR2 is YYNGEE. DNA of the CDR3: TGTGCCAGCAGCGTAGATCAGGGTCGTAATTCACCCCTCCACTTT. Translating gives CASSVDQGRNSPLHF.

The chain links TRBV3-1 (or the pseudogene TRBV3-2) to TRBJ1-2, with 7 positions matching TRBD1. The germline V gene has CDR1 LGHDT and CDR2 YNNKEL (reference sequence). V lost 3 bases and J lost 5; bases outside the gene matches: 9. CDR3 length equals 15 residues. CDR3 nucleotide sequence: TGTGCCAGCAGCCATGCTGACAGGGAAGCTTATGGCTACACCTTC. It is translated as CASSHADREAYGYTF.

The CDR3 DNA reads as TGTGCCACCAGTTCCCCGGCGGCCAGAAGCTCCTACAATGAGCAGTTCTTC. Translated: CATSSPAARSSYNEQFF. The chain carries TRBV24-1 and TRBJ2-1, with unresolved D. Deletions cut 6 bases from V and 0 bases from J, with 17 bases between. The CDR3 is 17 amino acids. Germline V gene data show CDR1 as KGHDR and CDR2 as SFDVKD.